This TCR beta chain is from a study of shared clonotypes between healthy human individuals. As for the study in general: A couple of women and a few men aged 18 to 49 served as donors.

CD45RO-negative CD8 cells positively selected for CCR7 made up the naive population, which excluded terminally differentiated effector memory CD45RA+ cells. Every one of the donors was a Caucasian adult that lived in Nashville, Tennessee. Profiled with immunoSEQ multiplex PCR; TCRdb holds only in-frame clones, not every one. Of some 740,000 clones in the sample, around 93% were seen once. The CDR3 length is 17 residues. V shed 3 bases, J shed 1 base, and the junction held 11 bases outside the gene matches. Per the germline V gene, CDR1 is SGHRS and CDR2 is YFSETQ. The chain recombines TRBV5-1 with TRBJ2-3; 7 positions agree with TRBD1. This TCR came from a man in his thirties or forties in good health. Sequencing was done on a sample of naive CD8+ T cells sorted from blood. The CDR3 region has the DNA TGCGCCAGCAGCTCGGACCCCGGACAGGCCCGCACAGATACGCAGTATTTT. Protein: CASSSDPGQARTDTQYF. The variable domain in full, completed from reference TRBV5-1 and TRBJ2-3, reads KAGVTQTPRYLIKTRGQQVTLSCSPISGHRSVSWYQQTPGQGLQFLFEYFSETQRNKGNFPGRFSGRQFSNSRSEMNVSTLELGDSALYLCASSSDPGQARTDTQYFGPGTRLTVL.